A selection of T cell receptor beta chains follows, all from one sample in a study of shared clonotypes between healthy human individuals. Profiling relied on immunoSEQ multiplex PCR, and the TCRdb table lists in-frame clones only, not all of them. The sample lists 950,000 to 1,100,000 clones; roughly 70% were seen once. Sequenced: memory CD4+ T cells sorted from blood. These receptors were obtained from a man in his late teens or twenties in good health. Each CDR3 is given with its conserved first and last residue. The order of the fields is V gene, clone size, J gene, D gene, CDR3 DNA, CDR3 protein. The D gene is left open where the match is weak. For some rows the clone size is stated as once, few or many, or as a class when expanded; others skip it.

>TRBV29-1|many|TRBJ2-3|.
TGCAGCGGAATCAAGCGCTCCACAGATACGCAGTATTTT
CSGIKRSTDTQYF
>TRBV21-1|.|TRBJ1-2|.
TGTGCCAGCAGCAGTAAGGGACGGAAGCTTAACTATGGCTACACCTTC
CASSSKGRKLNYGYTF
>TRBV7-3|.|TRBJ2-7|TRBD2
TGTGCCAGCAGTCCCCTCGGACTAGCGGGGGAGGAGCAGTACTTC
CASSPLGLAGEEQYF
>TRBV11-3|.|TRBJ2-2|TRBD2
TGTGCCAGCAGCTTAGGCGGGAGAGTATCTGGGGAGCTGTTTTTT
CASSLGGRVSGELFF
>TRBV11-2|once|TRBJ1-4|.
TGTGCCAGCAGCACGGGAATCAGGGAAAAACTGTTTTTT
CASSTGIREKLFF
>TRBV18|.|TRBJ2-7|.
TGTGCCAGCTCACCCGATAGCCACGAGCAGTACTTC
CASSPDSHEQYF
>TRBV5-8|once|TRBJ1-1|.
TGTGCCAGCAGCTTAAGATCTGAAGCTTTCTTT
CASSLRSEAFF
>TRBV7-9|.|TRBJ2-5|.
TGTGCCAGCAGCTTAGGAAGAAGGGCCGGAGAGACCCAGTACTTC
CASSLGRRAGETQYF
>TRBV20-1|.|TRBJ1-2|.
TGCAGTGCTAAACTAATTGGCTACACCTTC
CSAKLIGYTF
>TRBV11-2|.|TRBJ2-3|.
TGTGCCAGCAGCTTAGATCCATCCCCATCCCGCACAGATACGCAGTATTTT
CASSLDPSPSRTDTQYF
>TRBV6-5|.|TRBJ1-4|.
TGTGCCAGCAGCGACGGGGGGGATGAAAAACTGTTTTTT
CASSDGGDEKLFF
>TRBV5-1|.|TRBJ2-3|TRBD2
TGCGCCAGCAGCCTTCCTAGCGGCATCAGCACAGATACGCAGTATTTT
CASSLPSGISTDTQYF
>TRBV25-1|many|TRBJ1-5|.
TGTGCCAGCAGTGAACCGGGGTTGGAGCAGCCCCAGCATTTT
CASSEPGLEQPQHF
>TRBV2|.|TRBJ2-7|.
TGTGCCAGCAGTGAAACAGGCAACTCCTACGAGCAGTACTTC
CASSETGNSYEQYF
>TRBV19|.|TRBJ1-1|.
TGTGCCAGTAGTTTTTGGGAGAACACTGAAGCTTTCTTT
CASSFWENTEAFF
>TRBV4-1|.|TRBJ2-3|TRBD1
TGCGCCAGCAGCCAAGATCTGGGACAGGTTACTGATACGCAGTATTTT
CASSQDLGQVTDTQYF
>TRBV27|.|TRBJ2-7|TRBD1
TGTGCCAGCAGTCGGGACAGGGGCCCCTCCTACGAGCAGTACTTC
CASSRDRGPSYEQYF
>TRBV5-1|.|TRBJ2-7|.
TGCGCCAGCAGCTTAGGTAGGTCCTCCTACGAGCAGTACTTC
CASSLGRSSYEQYF
>TRBV7-2|few|TRBJ2-7|TRBD2
TGTGCCAGCAGCTTGTCGGCGGGAGAGTCCTACGAGCAGTACTTC
CASSLSAGESYEQYF
>TRBV7-6|.|TRBJ2-2|.
TGTGCCAGCAGCTTAAGGGGGTCCGGGGAGCTGTTTTTT
CASSLRGSGELFF
>TRBV7-9|.|TRBJ1-3|.
TGTGCCAGCAGCTTAGCTTTTCTGGGCGGAAACACCATATATTTT
CASSLAFLGGNTIYF
>TRBV30|few|TRBJ1-5|.
TGTGCCTGGAGCACTAACAGGGCGAATCAGCCCCAGCATTTT
CAWSTNRANQPQHF
>TRBV7-9|.|TRBJ2-1|.
TGTGCCAGCAGCTCGGCCAATGAGCAGTTCTTC
CASSSANEQFF
>TRBV7-9|.|TRBJ2-5|.
TGTGCCAGCAGCTGGGCCGGACAAGAGACCCAGTACTTC
CASSWAGQETQYF
>TRBV19|.|TRBJ1-4|.
TGTGCCAGTAAGGCGGGCCTATCTAATGAAAAACTGTTTTTT
CASKAGLSNEKLFF
>TRBV7-2|.|TRBJ2-1|TRBD2
TGTGCCAGCAGCTTAGGACTAGCGGACTACAATGAGCAGTTCTTC
CASSLGLADYNEQFF
>TRBV18|once|TRBJ2-1|.
TGTGCCAGCTCACCACAGGGGTATGAGCAGTTCTTC
CASSPQGYEQFF
>TRBV6-1|.|TRBJ1-5|.
TGTGCCAGCAGCGATCTGGGCAATCAGCCCCAGCATTTT
CASSDLGNQPQHF
>TRBV10-3|.|TRBJ2-1|TRBD1
TGTGCCATTGGACAGGGTCGGAATAATGAGCAGTTCTTC
CAIGQGRNNEQFF
>TRBV5-4|.|TRBJ2-1|TRBD2
TGTGCCAGCAGCGGCGGGACTAGCGGGGCCAGCTCCTACAATGAGCAGTTCTTC
CASSGGTSGASSYNEQFF
>TRBV7-9|.|TRBJ1-6|.
TGTGCCAGCAGCTATGGGAAAGGAGGGAGTAATTCACCCCTCCACTTT
CASSYGKGGSNSPLHF
>TRBV7-8|many|TRBJ2-7|TRBD1
TGTGCCAGCAGCGGTAACCGGGACAGGCCCTACGAGCAGTACTTC
CASSGNRDRPYEQYF
>TRBV5-1|many|TRBJ2-1|TRBD2
TGCGCCAGCAGCTTGCGGAGCGGGAGTCCGGATGAGCAGTTCTTC
CASSLRSGSPDEQFF
>TRBV2|.|TRBJ2-7|TRBD1
TGTGCCAGCAGTCAGGACAGGATCTACGAGCAGTACTTC
CASSQDRIYEQYF
>TRBV28|.|TRBJ2-3|TRBD1
TGTGCCAGCAGTGCCCAGGGGGATGCAGATACGCAGTATTTT
CASSAQGDADTQYF
>TRBV15|.|TRBJ1-4|.
TGTGCCACCAGCAGAGTAACCCATTCGGATGAAAAACTGTTTTTT
CATSRVTHSDEKLFF
>TRBV28|once|TRBJ2-1|TRBD2
TGTGCCAGCAGTTTATGGAGAACTAGCGGGACTGGGGTGCAGTTCTTC
CASSLWRTSGTGVQFF
>TRBV30|few|TRBJ1-1|.
TGTGCCTGGAGAGGGGGGATTGAAGCTTTCTTT
CAWRGGIEAFF
>TRBV12-5|.|TRBJ2-3|.
TGTGCTAGTGCTAGTTCAGGGGGGACAGATACGCAGTATTTT
CASASSGGTDTQYF
>TRBV5-1|few|TRBJ1-1|TRBD1
TGCGCCAGCAGCAGCCTGACAGGGGCGGGAGAAGCTTTCTTT
CASSSLTGAGEAFF
>TRBV28|.|TRBJ1-2|TRBD1
TGTGCCAGCAGTATCCCAGGGGGCGCAGACTATGGCTACACCTTC
CASSIPGGADYGYTF
>TRBV19|.|TRBJ1-2|.
TGTGCCAGTAGTCCTGGGCCGGGGGGCGCCTATGGCTACACCTTC
CASSPGPGGAYGYTF
>TRBV6-6|.|TRBJ2-5|TRBD2
TGTGCCAGCCGCACGACTAGCGGCTACCAAGAGACCCAGTACTTC
CASRTTSGYQETQYF
>TRBV6-1|.|TRBJ1-2|TRBD1
TGTGCCGGCATAGAAATGGGACAGTCGACTCCCTACACCTTC
CAGIEMGQSTPYTF
>TRBV4-2|.|TRBJ2-1|TRBD2
TGTGCCAGCAGCCAAAAAGGGGGGACTAGCGCCTACAATGAGCAGTTCTTC
CASSQKGGTSAYNEQFF
>TRBV28|.|TRBJ1-5|.
TGTGCCAGCAGTTTGTACAGGTCCGGTCAGCCCCAGCATTTT
CASSLYRSGQPQHF
>TRBV6-6|.|TRBJ2-1|.
TGTGCCAGCATCTCTAGGTGGGGCCTGAATGAGCAGTTCTTC
CASISRWGLNEQFF
>TRBV7-8|.|TRBJ1-6|.
TGTGCCAGCAGCTTAGAAGCTCGGGACGGGGGATTCTCCTATAATTCACCCCTCCACTTT
CASSLEARDGGFSYNSPLHF
>TRBV7-6|.|TRBJ2-5|.
TGTGCCAGCAGCGGGAGTGGTCAGGAGACCCAGTACTTC
CASSGSGQETQYF